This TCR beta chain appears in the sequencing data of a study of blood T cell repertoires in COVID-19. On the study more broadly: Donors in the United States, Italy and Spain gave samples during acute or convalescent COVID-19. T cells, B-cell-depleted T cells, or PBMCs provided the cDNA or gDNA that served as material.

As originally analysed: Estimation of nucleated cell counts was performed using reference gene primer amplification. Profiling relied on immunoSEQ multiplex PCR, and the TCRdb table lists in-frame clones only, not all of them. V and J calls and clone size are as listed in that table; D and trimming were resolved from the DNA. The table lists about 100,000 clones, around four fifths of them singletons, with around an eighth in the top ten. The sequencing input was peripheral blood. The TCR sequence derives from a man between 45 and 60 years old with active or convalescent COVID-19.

The CDR3 loop is CAISESGGVNEQYF. The DNA of the CDR3 is TGTGCCATCAGTGAGTCGGGGGGAGTAAACGAGCAGTACTTC. This chain uses TRBV10-3 with TRBJ2-7; D perhaps matches TRBD2 (6 bases). The V gene lost 0 bases and the J gene lost 5 bases, with 11 bases spanning the gap. CDR1 is ENHRY, CDR2 SYGVKD, per germline. The CDR3 extends over 14 amino acids.